The 6 T cell receptor beta chains given below trace back to one sample, sequenced in a study of CD8+ T cells in alopecia areata. Treatment specified: oral pan-JAK inhibitor, 5-10 mg twice daily. Extracted from the samples, RNA was reverse transcribed into cDNA to serve as the sequencing template. TCRdb keeps only in-frame clones here, not all; method: immunoSEQ multiplex PCR. In the table there are approximately 210,000 clones, 60% of which are singletons. The source was CD4+ T cells sorted from blood, collected at week 24, from a patient treated with tofacitinib. The receptors originated from a human donor with alopecia areata.

The V and J genes are TRBV27 and TRBJ2-4; D is uncertain. V was clipped by 3 bases and J by 0 bases, with 9 bases between them. The germline CDR1 and CDR2 sequences are MNHEY and SMNVEV (reference sequence). The CDR3 consists of 15 residues. This chain's CDR3 is CASSLWGQAKNIQYF. The CDR3 DNA is TGTGCCAGCAGTTTGTGGGGTCAAGCCAAAAACATTCAGTACTTC.

This chain uses TRBV5-1 with TRBJ2-7; possible D gene TRBD1, 6 bases. The CDR3 runs to 15 residues. Germline V CDR1 and CDR2: SGHRS, YFSETQ. Deletions cut 6 bases from V and 5 bases from J, with 21 bases between. The CDR3 reads CASKPLGALRNEQYF. Written as DNA, the CDR3 is TGCGCCAGCAAACCACTGGGGGCGCTTCGGAACGAGCAGTACTTC. Supplemented by reference TRBV5-1 and TRBJ2-7, the full variable domain reads KAGVTQTPRYLIKTRGQQVTLSCSPISGHRSVSWYQQTPGQGLQFLFEYFSETQRNKGNFPGRFSGRQFSNSRSEMNVSTLELGDSALYLCASKPLGALRNEQYFGPGTRLTVT.

This clone was observed a few times. V gene TRBV29-1 combines with J gene TRBJ2-7; the D is unclear. Germline values: CDR1 SQVTM, CDR2 ANQGSEA. The CDR3 extends over 13 amino acids. Trimming pared 6 bases from V and 0 bases from J, leaving 12 bases between. CDR3 loop: CSVGVPGSYEQYF. CDR3 sequence (DNA): TGCAGCGTAGGCGTTCCGGGCTCCTACGAGCAGTACTTC.

The chain carries TRBV5-6 and TRBJ2-1; D unclear. This CDR3 has 13 residues. Trimming left V 0 bases short and J 10 bases short, with 11 bases between. Germline lookup yields CDR1 SGHDT and CDR2 YYEEEE. For the CDR3, the DNA is TGTGCCAGCAGCTTGGGACGGCAGTTGGAGCAGTTCTTC. It is translated as CASSLGRQLEQFF.

The table lists this clone with many counts. In DNA, the CDR3 is TGTGCCAGCAGCTTAGCAGGTGGAATGGAGACCCAGTACTTC. Its protein is CASSLAGGMETQYF. The chain uses TRBV7-2 and TRBJ2-5; D remains unclear. Germline lookup yields CDR1 SGHTA and CDR2 FQGNSA. This CDR3 spans 14 amino acids. Trimming removed 0 bases from V and 5 bases from J, with 10 bases in between.

The chain links TRBV2 to TRBJ1-1; D remains ambiguous. The CDR3 contains 13 residues. CDR1 and CDR2 from the germline V gene are SNHLY and FYNNEI. The germline V and J ends were trimmed by 3 bases and 1 base, with 6 bases remaining between them. The CDR3 here is CASSDQENTEAFF. CDR3 sequence (DNA): TGTGCCAGCAGTGATCAGGAGAACACTGAAGCTTTCTTT. The whole variable domain, remainder taken from reference TRBV2 and TRBJ1-1, is EPEVTQTPSHQVTQMGQEVILRCVPISNHLYFYWYRQILGQKVEFLVSFYNNEISEKSEIFDDQFSVERPDGSNFTLKIRSTKLEDSAMYFCASSDQENTEAFFGQGTRLTVV.